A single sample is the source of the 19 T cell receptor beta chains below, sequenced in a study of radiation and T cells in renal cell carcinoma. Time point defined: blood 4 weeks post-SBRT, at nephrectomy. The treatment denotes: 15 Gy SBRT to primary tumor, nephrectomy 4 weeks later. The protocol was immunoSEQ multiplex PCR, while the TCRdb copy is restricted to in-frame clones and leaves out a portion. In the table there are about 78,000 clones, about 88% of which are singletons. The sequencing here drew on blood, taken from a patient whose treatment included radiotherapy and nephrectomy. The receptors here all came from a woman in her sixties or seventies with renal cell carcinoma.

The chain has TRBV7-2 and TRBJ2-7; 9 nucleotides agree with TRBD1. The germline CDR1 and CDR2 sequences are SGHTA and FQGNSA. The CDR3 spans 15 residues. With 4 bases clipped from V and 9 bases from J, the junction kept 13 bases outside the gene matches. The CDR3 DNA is TGTGCCAGCAGCTCTGACAGGGGGGTTTCCACGGGGCAGTACTTC. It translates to CASSSDRGVSTGQYF. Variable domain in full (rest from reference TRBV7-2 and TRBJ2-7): GAGVSQSPSNKVTEKGKDVELRCDPISGHTALYWYRQSLGQGLEFLIYFQGNSAPDKSGLPSDRFSAERTGGSVSTLTIQRTQQEDSAVYLCASSSDRGVSTGQYFGPGTRLTVT.

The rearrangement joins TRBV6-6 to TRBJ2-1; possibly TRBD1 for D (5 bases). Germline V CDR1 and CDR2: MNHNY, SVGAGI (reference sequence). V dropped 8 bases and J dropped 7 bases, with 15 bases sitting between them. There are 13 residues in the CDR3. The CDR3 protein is CASSRGSINEQFF. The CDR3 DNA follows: TGTGCCAGCTCTAGGGGAAGTATAAATGAGCAGTTCTTC.

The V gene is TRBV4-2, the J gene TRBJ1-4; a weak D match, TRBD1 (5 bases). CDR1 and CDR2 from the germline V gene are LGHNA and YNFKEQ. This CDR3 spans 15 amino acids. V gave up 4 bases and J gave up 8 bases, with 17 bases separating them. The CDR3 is CASSLGIEEGEKLFF. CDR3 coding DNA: TGTGCCAGCAGCCTGGGGATCGAGGAGGGGGAAAAACTGTTTTTT.

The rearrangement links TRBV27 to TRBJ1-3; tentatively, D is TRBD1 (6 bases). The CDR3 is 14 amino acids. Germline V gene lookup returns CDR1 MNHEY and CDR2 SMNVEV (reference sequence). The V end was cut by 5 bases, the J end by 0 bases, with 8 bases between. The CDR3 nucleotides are TGTGCCAGCAGTGGACAGCCCTCTGGAAACACCATATATTTT. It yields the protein CASSGQPSGNTIYF.

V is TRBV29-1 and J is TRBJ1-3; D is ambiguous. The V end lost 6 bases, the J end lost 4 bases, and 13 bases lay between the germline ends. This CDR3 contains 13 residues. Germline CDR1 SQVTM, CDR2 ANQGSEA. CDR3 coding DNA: TGCAGCGTCGCCCTCCTGGAAGGAAACACCATATATTTT. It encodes CSVALLEGNTIYF.

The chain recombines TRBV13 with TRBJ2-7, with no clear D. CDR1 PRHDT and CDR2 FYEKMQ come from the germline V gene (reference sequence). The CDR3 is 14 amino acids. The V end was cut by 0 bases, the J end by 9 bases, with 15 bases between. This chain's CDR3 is CASSLGVTIEGQYF. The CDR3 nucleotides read TGTGCCAGCAGCTTAGGGGTCACCATTGAAGGGCAGTACTTC.

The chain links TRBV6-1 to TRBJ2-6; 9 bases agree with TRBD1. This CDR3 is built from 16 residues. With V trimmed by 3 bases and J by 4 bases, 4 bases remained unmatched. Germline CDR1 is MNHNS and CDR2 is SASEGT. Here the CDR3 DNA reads TGTGCCAGCAGTGAGGGACAGGGTAAAGGGGCCAACGTCCTGACTTTC. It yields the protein CASSEGQGKGANVLTF.

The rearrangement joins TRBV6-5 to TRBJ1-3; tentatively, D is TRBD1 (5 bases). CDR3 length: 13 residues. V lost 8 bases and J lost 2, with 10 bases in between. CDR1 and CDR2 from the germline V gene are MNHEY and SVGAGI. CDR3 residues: CASVGGAGNTIYF. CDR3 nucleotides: TGTGCCAGCGTGGGAGGGGCTGGAAACACCATATATTTT.

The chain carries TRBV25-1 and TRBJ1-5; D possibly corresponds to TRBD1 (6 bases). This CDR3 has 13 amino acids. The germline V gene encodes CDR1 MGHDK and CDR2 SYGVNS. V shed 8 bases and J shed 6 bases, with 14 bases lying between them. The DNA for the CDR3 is TGTGCCAGCCGAGGGGGAATGGGTCAGCCCCAGCATTTT. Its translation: CASRGGMGQPQHF.

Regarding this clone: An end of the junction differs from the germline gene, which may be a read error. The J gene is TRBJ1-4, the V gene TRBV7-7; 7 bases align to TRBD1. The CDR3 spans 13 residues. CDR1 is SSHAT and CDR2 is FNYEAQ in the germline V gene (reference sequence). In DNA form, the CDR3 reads TGTGCTAGCAGCGCAGGACAGGCTGAAAAACTGTTTTTT. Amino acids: CASSAGQAEKLFF.

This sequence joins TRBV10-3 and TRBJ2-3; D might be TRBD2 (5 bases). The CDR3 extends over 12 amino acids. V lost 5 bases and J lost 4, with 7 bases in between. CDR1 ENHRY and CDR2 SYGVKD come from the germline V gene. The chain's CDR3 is CAISLAADTQYF. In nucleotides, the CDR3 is TGTGCCATCAGTCTAGCAGCAGATACGCAGTATTTT.

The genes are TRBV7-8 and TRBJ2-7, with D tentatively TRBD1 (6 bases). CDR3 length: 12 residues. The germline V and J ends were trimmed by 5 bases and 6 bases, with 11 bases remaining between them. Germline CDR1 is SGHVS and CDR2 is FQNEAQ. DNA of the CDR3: TGTGCCAGCAGCCAACAGGGCCGCGAGCAGTACTTC. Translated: CASSQQGREQYF.

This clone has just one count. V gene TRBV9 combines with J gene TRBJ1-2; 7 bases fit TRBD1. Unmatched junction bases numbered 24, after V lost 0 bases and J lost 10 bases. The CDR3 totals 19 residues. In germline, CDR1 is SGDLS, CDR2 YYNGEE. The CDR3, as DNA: TGTGCCAGCAGCGTAGGAGGCCATACAGGGGAAAAGGATCCTTTCCTCTACACCTTC. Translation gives CASSVGGHTGEKDPFLYTF.

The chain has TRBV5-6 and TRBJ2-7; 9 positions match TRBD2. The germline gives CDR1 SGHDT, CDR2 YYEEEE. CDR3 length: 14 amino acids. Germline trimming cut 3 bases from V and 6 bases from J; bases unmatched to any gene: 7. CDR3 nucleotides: TGTGCCAGCAGCTATCGACTAGCGGCCTTCGAGCAGTACTTC. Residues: CASSYRLAAFEQYF.

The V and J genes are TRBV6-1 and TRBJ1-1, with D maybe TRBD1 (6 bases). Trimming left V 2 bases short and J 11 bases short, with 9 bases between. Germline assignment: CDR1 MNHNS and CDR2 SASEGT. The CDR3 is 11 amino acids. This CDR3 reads CASSERQAAFF. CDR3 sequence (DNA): TGTGCCAGCAGTGAACGACAGGCGGCTTTCTTT.

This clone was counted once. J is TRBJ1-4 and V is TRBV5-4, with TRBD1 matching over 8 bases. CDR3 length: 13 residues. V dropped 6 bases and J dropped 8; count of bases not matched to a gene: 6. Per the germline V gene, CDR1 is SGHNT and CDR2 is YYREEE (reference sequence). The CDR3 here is CASKAGGREKLFF. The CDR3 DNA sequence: TGTGCCAGCAAGGCAGGGGGCAGAGAAAAACTGTTTTTT.

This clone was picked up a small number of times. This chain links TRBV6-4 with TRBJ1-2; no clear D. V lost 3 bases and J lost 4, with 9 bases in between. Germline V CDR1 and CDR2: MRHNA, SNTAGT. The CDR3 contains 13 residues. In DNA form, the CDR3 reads TGTGCCAGCAGTGAAGGCAGGCGCTATGGCTACACCTTC. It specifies CASSEGRRYGYTF.

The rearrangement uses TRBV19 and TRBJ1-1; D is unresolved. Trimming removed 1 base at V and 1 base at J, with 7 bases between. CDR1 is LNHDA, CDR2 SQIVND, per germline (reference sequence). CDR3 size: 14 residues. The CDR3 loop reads CASSIVKPNTEAFF. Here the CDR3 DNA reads TGTGCCAGTAGTATAGTCAAGCCGAACACTGAAGCTTTCTTT. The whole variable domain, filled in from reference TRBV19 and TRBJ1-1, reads DGGITQSPKYLFRKEGQNVTLSCEQNLNHDAMYWYRQDPGQGLRLIYYSQIVNDFQKGDIAEGYSVSREKKESFPLTVTSAQKNPTAFYLCASSIVKPNTEAFFGQGTRLTVV.

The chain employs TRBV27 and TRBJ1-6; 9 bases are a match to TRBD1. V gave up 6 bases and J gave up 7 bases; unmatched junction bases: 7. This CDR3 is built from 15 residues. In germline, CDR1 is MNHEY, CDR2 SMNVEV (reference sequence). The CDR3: CASRPLDRGNSPLHF. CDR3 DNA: TGTGCCAGCAGACCCTTAGACAGGGGGAATTCACCCCTCCACTTT.